The 6 T cell receptor beta chains below come from one sample, sequenced in a study of tumor-infiltrating lymphocytes in primary liver carcinoma. The researchers produced TCR beta cDNA from approximately 460 ng total RNA with a constant-region primer. Sequencing libraries for TCR beta derived from three nested multiplex PCR rounds that used slightly modified ARM-PCR. TRBV1-TRBV30 forward primers and a C-beta reverse primer were used in the first two PCR rounds, which each ran for approximately 9 cycles. TCRdb fed the multiplex PCR reads into MiXCR, producing one record per CDR3 protein. The table lists roughly 120,000 distinct CDR3 sequences, about two thirds of them singletons. It was from about 19-30 mg of unsorted bulk tissue that RNA and DNA were co-extracted. The source material was tumor-adjacent normal liver tissue. These receptors originate from a woman in her fifties or sixties with primary liver carcinoma and hepatitis B virus infection.

This clonotype was found once. A much larger clone lies one base from this, so it may be a read error. The J gene is TRBJ2-5, the V gene TRBV30, with 8 bases that match TRBD1. This CDR3 is built from 13 residues. Germline-derived CDR1 and CDR2 are GTSNPN and SVGIG (reference sequence). Trimming took 3 bases from V and 5 from J; bases not matched to a gene: 5. The CDR3 reads CAWSLDRVETQYF. As DNA, the CDR3 is TGTGCCTGGAGCCTGGACAGGGTGGAGACCCAGTACTTC.

On this clonotype itself: A read error may explain this, as a much larger clone is one base away. V is TRBV28 and J is TRBJ2-3; perhaps TRBD2 as D (5 bases). Trimming cost V 5 bases and J 4 bases, with 13 bases left between them. The CDR3 has 14 amino acids. Germline V gene sequence: CDR1 MDHEN, CDR2 SYDVKM. CDR3 nucleotides: TGTGCCAGCAGTACTCCTCGGACTTCAGATACGCAGTATTTT. This translates into CASSTPRTSDTQYF.

A note on this clonotype: This clone may be a read error of a much larger clone one base away. The chain recombines TRBV5-1 with TRBJ2-2, with TRBD2 identical over 9 bases. This CDR3 is built from 16 residues. Germline V CDR1 and CDR2: SGHRS, YFSETQ. Written as DNA, the CDR3 is TGCGCCAGCAGCCTGGCTAGCGGGGTCTACACCGGGGAGCTGCTTTTT. This translates into CASSLASGVYTGELLF.

This clonotype was seen only a few times. This chain uses TRBV28 with TRBJ1-2, with D possibly matching TRBD1 (6 bases). The germline V and J ends were trimmed by 8 bases and 9 bases, with 19 bases remaining between them. From germline, CDR1 is MDHEN and CDR2 SYDVKM. The CDR3 consists of 13 residues. In nucleotides, the CDR3 is TGTGCCAGCCGGGCAGGGGTTTACCATAGCTACACCTTC. Encoded protein: CASRAGVYHSYTF.

As to this clonotype: Given a much more abundant clone one base away, this may be a read error. The chain couples TRBV5-1 to TRBJ2-2; TRBD1 might be the D (5 bases). The CDR3 spans 13 residues. V gave up 3 bases and J gave up 6 bases, with 9 bases separating them. Germline loops: CDR1 SGHRS, CDR2 YFSETQ. For the CDR3, the DNA is TGCGCCAGCAGCTCCAGGGTTGCCGGGGAGCTGTTTTTT. This encodes CASSSRVAGELFF.

Concerning this clonotype itself: Relative to the germline gene, one junction end is altered; a read error may explain this. This sequence joins TRBV12-3 or TRBV12-4 and TRBJ1-1; tentatively, D is TRBD1 (5 bases). The CDR3 extends over 13 amino acids. This CDR3 reads CASSFAGSTEAIF. CDR3 bases: TGTGCTAGCAGTTTCGCAGGGAGCACTGAAGCTATCTTT.